This entry is about one TCR beta chain. Its antigen is still unknown. Base qualities were left out, and no much larger clone turns up one base away. High-throughput TCR beta sequencing profiled peripheral blood CD8+ and CD4+ T cells from healthy donors, Susac syndrome patients and multiple sclerosis patients. The multiple sclerosis controls were treatment-naive patients who had stable or active relapsing-remitting disease and met the revised McDonald criteria. CD8+ TEMRA cells were enriched by FACS, while bulk CD8+ and CD4+ T cells were purified by magnetic negative isolation. Blood was collected in EDTA tubes and processed within 24 hours, with PBMCs isolated through density gradient centrifugation. PBMCs destined for TCR sequencing were cryopreserved in liquid nitrogen and later thawed in a 37 °C water bath. Purity of sorted or isolated CD4+, CD8+ and CD8+ TEMRA cells was at least 90%. The record originates from a study of CD8 T cells in Susac syndrome (dated by TCRdb to about 2019). Looking at the study overall: The study used repertoire sequencing to test whether antigen drove CD8+ T cell activation and differentiation in Susac syndrome. The study compared CD8+ T cell repertoire clonality among 12 healthy donors, around 14 Susac syndrome patients and some 16 multiple sclerosis patients.

What the study reported, not specific to this receptor: The TCR sequencing and HLA analysis was acknowledged to have included a relatively small number of individuals.

Relative to germline, V is 0 bases shorter and J is 1 base shorter, with 7 bases between their ends. The germline V gene gives CDR1 as SGHRS and CDR2 as YFSETQ. Taken from cysteine to phenylalanine, the CDR3 has 14 residues. Only the CDR3 DNA is retained, 42 bases long and in frame from the first base. RNA was extracted using the RNeasy kit, and about 0.5 to 1 ug of the RNA was reverse transcribed with random hexamers. TCR beta CDR3 regions were amplified with the immunoSEQ multiplex PCR assay covering 54 Vbeta and 13 Jbeta segments. PCR amplification bias was corrected by using a synthetic template baseline for primer optimization and computational correction. From the authors' description of their analysis: Reads were annotated to V, D and J genes per IMGT and analyzed with immunoSEQ Analyzer, keeping only productive sequences. Clonality was calculated as one minus the Shannon entropy normalized by log2 of the number of productive unique sequences. For each patient and control, public and private clones were evaluated among the 100 most prevalent clones. Clones were defined as Susac-specific when absent from the healthy and MS cohorts, from about 1,100 published viral clones and from other ImmuneACCESS disease sequences. TCRdb reanalyzed the raw reads on its own, using fastp at Q25 for trimming and MiXCR for clone calling, and kept in-frame beta chains. Rows are unified per CDR3 protein, each entry keeping the most common DNA and genes. TCRdb's processing, not the authors', yielded these V and J calls. In this sample the table shows a few hundred thousand distinct CDR3 sequences, about 90% of which occur a single time. Approximately 0.13% of the sample is held by the ten biggest clonotypes.

The sequence derives from a human donor with multiple sclerosis. This sequence uses TRBV5-1 and TRBJ1-1, with the D gene call left open. The sequencing input was CD8+ T cells from PBMCs. For the CDR3, the sequence is CASSLAQKNTEAFF. The sequence in DNA is TGCGCCAGCAGCTTGGCCCAGAAGAACACTGAAGCTTTCTTT.